The clone carrying this T cell receptor beta chain is classed as medium-sized. Its antigen is unknown. This sample is part of a study of metastatic and nonmetastatic thyroid tumors. Study-level background: Repertoires from blood and tumor or nodule tissue of malignant and benign thyroid patients were compared.

In germline, CDR1 is SNHLY, CDR2 FYNNEI. The CDR3 length is 14 residues. V was clipped by 4 bases and J by 1 base; unmatched bases: 2. Each patient came to thyroid surgery without any prior treatment (of any kind). In the source study's methods: Between-group CDR3 differences, defined by clinicopathological status, yielded a distant-metastasis classifier for papillary thyroid cancer. TCRdb recomputed clones from the PCR reads via MiXCR. The V and J calls here are based on TCRdb, not the publication. The sample contains around 29,000 clones, 20% to 25% of which appear only once. Whole-study results and caveats: Compared with benign nodules, malignant thyroid tumors were reported to have significantly higher TCR beta diversity in both blood and tumor.

The chain links TRBV2 to TRBJ2-7; 9 positions agree with TRBD1. The source material was blood. This TCR derives from a female donor with papillary thyroid cancer or a benign thyroid nodule (not recorded which). Some clones in this sample may be carry-over from other donors' samples. The chain's CDR3 is CASSGGQGSYEQYF. CDR3 DNA sequence: TGTGCCAGCAGTGGGGGACAGGGTTCCTACGAGCAGTACTTC.